This TCR beta chain comes out of a study of blood T cell repertoires in COVID-19. Per germline, CDR1 SGHRS and CDR2 YFSETQ. V lost 4 bases to trimming and J lost 5 bases, with 10 bases between them. The CDR3 length is 14 residues. This clone was picked up a small number of times. Libraries were prepared by immunoSEQ multiplex PCR; TCRdb keeps only in-frame clonotypes and omits some of them. The repertoire consists of approximately 60,000 clones, with around 80% occurring once and the leading ten covering more than 8%. The TCR was taken from a woman at least 80 years old with acute or convalescent COVID-19. The chain carries TRBV5-1 and TRBJ1-6; D may be TRBD1 (5 bases). Sequences were obtained from peripheral blood. The CDR3 region has the DNA TGCGCCAGCAGCCCTGTACAGGATAATTCACCCCTCCACTTT. It codes for CASSPVQDNSPLHF.